The sample holds one count of the clone carrying this TCR beta chain. Its antigen remains unidentified. These data originate in a study of TIL therapy for anti-PD-1-resistant metastatic lung cancer. Study as a whole: Progressing patients received lymphodepletion, expanded TIL infusion and IL-2. Study results and limitations: This highly selected cohort may not generalize to typical lung cancer patients. The baseline peripheral repertoire was partially replaced by infused TIL clonotypes that later decayed.

V lost 1 base and J lost 7, with 9 bases in between. In germline, CDR1 is SGHNT, CDR2 YYREEE (reference sequence). CDR3 length: 12 residues. The libraries were made with immunoSEQ v3. Survey-level samples got 1.5 million to 2.5 million read pairs; deep-level samples got about 4.5-6.5 million. Measured with immunoSEQ multiplex PCR; TCRdb has only the in-frame clones, and not every one. The table has fewer than 40,000 clones, 60% to 80% seen once. Time point noted: pre-treatment sample, taken before nivolumab and TIL therapy. The source material was blood, sampled at baseline. The sequence was collected from a woman aged 30-85 years with non-small cell lung cancer. J is TRBJ2-7 and V is TRBV5-4; the D gene could be TRBD1 or TRBD2 (6 bases each). The CDR3 here is CASSLQGREQYF. In DNA form, the CDR3 reads TGTGCCAGCAGCTTGCAGGGGAGGGAGCAGTACTTC. Supplemented by reference TRBV5-4 and TRBJ2-7, the full variable domain reads ETGVTQSPTHLIKTRGQQVTLRCSSQSGHNTVSWYQQALGQGPQFIFQYYREEENGRGNFPPRFSGLQFPNYSSELNVNALELDDSALYLCASSLQGREQYFGPGTRLTVT.